This TCR beta chain appears in the sequencing data of a study of technical replicates of blood from a few donors. Germline CDR1 reads SEHNR; CDR2 reads FQNEAQ (reference sequence). The CDR3 extends over 17 amino acids. V was cut by 1 base and J by 2 bases, with 15 bases left in between. Assay used: immunoSEQ multiplex PCR; TCRdb lists only in-frame clones, some missing. Among 55,000 to 80,000 clones listed, approximately 97% were seen once. The V and J genes are TRBV7-9 and TRBJ1-3; D perhaps matches TRBD1 (5 bases). The TCR was taken from a human donor in good health. The source material was T cells isolated from PBMCs. The CDR3: CASSLDNGGWPGNTIYF. In DNA form, the CDR3 reads TGTGCCAGCAGCTTAGATAACGGGGGTTGGCCTGGAAACACCATATATTTT.